This T cell receptor (beta chain) was recorded in a study of OX40 agonist ivuxolimab in advanced cancers. About the study: Patients were infused with ivuxolimab every 2 weeks at 0.01 to 10 mg/kg. Partial responses were achieved by three patients: one hepatocellular carcinoma, two cutaneous melanoma.

The data were produced by immunoSEQ multiplex PCR, yet TCRdb's version contains in-frame clones alone and is incomplete. The sample holds 50,000 or so clones, 75% to 85% seen once. The J segment lost 5 bases and the V segment lost 5 bases, leaving 6 bases of the junction unmatched. CDR1 SGHVS and CDR2 FQNEAQ come from the germline V gene. The CDR3 totals 13 residues. This chain connects TRBV7-8 to TRBJ2-7; 7 bases match TRBD1. The source material was CD4+ or CD8+ T cells sorted from blood, sampled in a trial of the OX40 agonist ivuxolimab. The sequence was obtained from an adult with an advanced solid tumor such as melanoma, head and neck, liver or kidney cancer. CDR3 nucleotide sequence: TGTGCCAGCAGCGTCGACAGGGTCCACGAGCAGTACTTC. Translated, it gives CASSVDRVHEQYF.